These T cell receptor beta chains were read from a single sample in a study of response to subunit inactivated influenza vaccine. MiXCR, run by TCRdb on the RT-PCR reads, gives a single entry per CDR3 protein. The repertoire has hundreds of thousands of distinct CDR3 sequences, about 11% of them found once; the top ten carry around 10%. The sample also formed part of further work on T cells expressing NK-cell markers.

The material was PBMCs from blood, obtained on the day of vaccination. The receptor source for this set is a man aged 45-65 years who received an inactivated influenza vaccine. Both conserved end residues are part of each CDR3. A D gene is named only where the DNA matches it firmly. A row's size may be missing; if present it is once, few, many or a size class.

>15|NA|NA|TRBJ1-1|TRBV4-2
TGTGCCAGCAGCCAAGAATGGGGAGGGGGGACTGAAGCTTTCTTT
CASSQEWGGGTEAFF
>16|TRBD1|many|TRBJ2-2|TRBV7-9
TGTGCCAGCAGCTTTAGTCCAGGGGGTCGGACCGGGGAGCTGTTTTTT
CASSFSPGGRTGELFF
>12|NA|NA|TRBJ2-1|TRBV3-1
TGTGCCAGCAGCCAAGTGGGGTATGAGCAGTTCTTC
CASSQVGYEQFF
>14|NA|few|TRBJ2-3|TRBV5-5
TGTGCCAGCAGCTTGGCAACTAGTGCAGATACGCAGTATTTT
CASSLATSADTQYF
>15|NA|NA|TRBJ2-1|TRBV28
TGTGCCAGCAGGCCCGGCGGGATGAAAAACAATGAGCAGTTCTTC
CASRPGGMKNNEQFF
>16|NA|many|TRBJ1-1|TRBV4-2
TGTGCCAGCAGCCAAGAACCCGACAAGCTTAACACTGAAGCTTTCTTT
CASSQEPDKLNTEAFF
>16|TRBD1|few|TRBJ1-2|TRBV29-1
TGCAGCGTTGATTCCCCTAGGGACAGGGCCGATCGAGGCTACACCTTC
CSVDSPRDRADRGYTF
>15|NA|NA|TRBJ1-5|TRBV4-2
TGTGCCAGCAGCCAAGATCACAGCTACAATCAGCCCCAGCATTTT
CASSQDHSYNQPQHF
>12|TRBD1|many|TRBJ2-7|TRBV29-1
TGCAGCGTTTCGGACAGGGGGCCCGAGCAGTACTTC
CSVSDRGPEQYF
>14|NA|NA|TRBJ2-5|TRBV6-5
TGTGCCAGCAGTTACGCCCAGGGGTGGGAGACCCAGTACTTC
CASSYAQGWETQYF
>15|TRBD1|many|TRBJ1-5|TRBV12-3/TRBV12-4
TGTGCCAGCAGTTGGGGACAGGGGGCGGACCAGCCCCAGCATTTT
CASSWGQGADQPQHF
>14|NA|few|TRBJ2-7|TRBV7-2
TGTGCCAGCAGCTTATGGGGATTTAGTCACGAGCAGTACTTC
CASSLWGFSHEQYF
>15|NA|few|TRBJ1-5|TRBV15
TGTGCCACCAGCAGGGCTCCGAATAGCAATCAGCCCCAGCATTTT
CATSRAPNSNQPQHF
>20|NA|few|TRBJ2-5|TRBV11-1
TGTGCCAGCAGCTTAGTCGACCCTCGACCGCCCGCGGGGTACCAAGAGACCCAGTACTTC
CASSLVDPRPPAGYQETQYF
>18|NA|few|TRBJ2-6|TRBV25-1
TGTGCCAGCAGTGATCTTAAGGGTGTGAGCTCTGGGGCCAACGTCCTGACTTTC
CASSDLKGVSSGANVLTF
>15|TRBD2|few|TRBJ2-1|TRBV4-2
TGTGCCAGCAGCCAAGTAACTAGCGGGAGTTTTGAGCAGTTCTTC
CASSQVTSGSFEQFF
>16|NA|NA|TRBJ2-1|TRBV9
TGTGCCAGCAGCGTCCTTAGCGAGCCCTATTACAATGAGCAGTTCTTC
CASSVLSEPYYNEQFF
>17|NA|few|TRBJ2-3|TRBV6-2/TRBV6-3
TGTGCCAGCAGTTACTCGAGAGATTTCGGGGCGGCAGATACGCAGTATTTT
CASSYSRDFGAADTQYF
>13|TRBD2|few|TRBJ2-2|TRBV4-2
TGTGCCAGCAGGCGGGAGGGCCAAGGGGAGCTGTTTTTT
CASRREGQGELFF
>13|NA|few|TRBJ1-1|TRBV7-9
TGTGCCAGCAGCTTACTAAGTGCCCTTGAAGCTTTCTTT
CASSLLSALEAFF
>15|NA|NA|TRBJ2-7|TRBV29-1
TGCAGCGTCTGGGCCTGGGCAGGTGAAATTTACGAGCAGTACTTC
CSVWAWAGEIYEQYF
>16|TRBD1|NA|TRBJ2-5|TRBV6-5
TGTGCCAGCAGTTACTCCAAGGGGACAGTACAAGAGACCCAGTACTTC
CASSYSKGTVQETQYF
>15|TRBD2|NA|TRBJ2-2|TRBV12-3/TRBV12-4
TGTGCCAGCAGTTTATTACCCGGCGGGGGCGGGGAGCTGTTTTTT
CASSLLPGGGGELFF
>15|NA|many|TRBJ2-3|TRBV12-3/TRBV12-4
TGTGCCAGCAGTTCCCAGGGCGTACAAACAGATACGCAGTATTTT
CASSSQGVQTDTQYF
>19|TRBD2|NA|TRBJ2-2|TRBV4-2
TGTGCCAGCAGCCAAGGTCTGGAGCGGGGGGGGACGAACACCGGGGAGCTGTTTTTT
CASSQGLERGGTNTGELFF
>15|NA|few|TRBJ1-5|TRBV6-5
TGTGCCAGCAGTTACTCTATCGCGTCCAGGCAGCCCCAGCATTTT
CASSYSIASRQPQHF
>14|NA|few|TRBJ1-3|TRBV4-3
TGCGCCAGCAGCCAACAAAAGGCTGGAAACACCATATATTTT
CASSQQKAGNTIYF
>16|TRBD2|few|TRBJ2-3|TRBV5-1
TGCGCCAGCAGGCCCCCACTAGCGGCTAGCACAGATACGCAGTATTTT
CASRPPLAASTDTQYF